This T cell receptor (beta chain) was recovered during a study of response to subunit inactivated influenza vaccine. Overall study findings and caveats: The authors suggested that every seasonal influenza vaccination recruits few new T cells.

V lost 0 bases and J lost 1, with 19 bases in between. Germline V lookup: CDR1 SGHTA, CDR2 FQGNSA. The CDR3 has 18 amino acids. TCRdb passed the RT-PCR reads through MiXCR, listing each CDR3 protein once. The sample has roughly 620,000 distinct CDR3 sequences; about 11% are singletons. Worth noting for this clonotype: Antigen specificity is unknown.

These sequences were also reported in another study, on T cells expressing NK-cell markers. That paper states: It was by 5'RACE template switching with UMIs that TCR beta cDNA was made. It was sorted CD3+CD56-NKG2C+, CD3+CD56+NKG2C- and CD3+CD56+NKG2C+ T cells that provided the TCR beta repertoires. Sequencing covered eight donors, seven HCMV-seropositive and one seronegative. For a handful of donors, the dominant NKG2C+ clonotypes made up roughly 1.0-7.5% of their CD8+ T cells.

The sequence came from a man aged 45-60 years who received an inactivated influenza vaccine. This specimen consisted of PBMCs from blood, obtained on the day of vaccination. V gene TRBV7-2 combines with J gene TRBJ2-7; D possibly uses TRBD1 or TRBD2 (6 bases each). The CDR3 spells CASSLALGGSAGSYEQYF. CDR3 in DNA: TGTGCCAGCAGCTTAGCGCTAGGGGGATCTGCGGGGTCCTACGAGCAGTACTTC.